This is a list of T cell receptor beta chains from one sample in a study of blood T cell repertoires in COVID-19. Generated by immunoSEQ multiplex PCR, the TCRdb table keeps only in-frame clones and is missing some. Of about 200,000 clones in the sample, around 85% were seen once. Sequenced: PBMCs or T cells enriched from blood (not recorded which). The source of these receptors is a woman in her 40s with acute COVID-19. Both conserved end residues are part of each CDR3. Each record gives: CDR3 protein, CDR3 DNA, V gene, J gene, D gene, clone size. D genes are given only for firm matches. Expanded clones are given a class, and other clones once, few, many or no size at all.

CDR3aa: CASSSRTGVNEKLFF; CDR3nt: TGTGCCAGCAGCTCCAGGACAGGGGTTAATGAAAAACTGTTTTTT; v_gene: TRBV7-2; j_gene: TRBJ1-4; d_gene: TRBD1; abundance: -
CDR3aa: CASTPQAGGRNIQYF; CDR3nt: TGTGCCAGCACCCCCCAGGCCGGGGGGAGGAACATTCAGTACTTC; v_gene: TRBV27; j_gene: TRBJ2-4; d_gene: TRBD2; abundance: -
CDR3aa: CASSTRQGQETQYF; CDR3nt: TGTGCCAGCAGTACCCGACAGGGCCAAGAGACCCAGTACTTC; v_gene: TRBV28; j_gene: TRBJ2-5; d_gene: TRBD1; abundance: -
CDR3aa: CASSLEGALPYEQYF; CDR3nt: TGTGCCAGCAGCTTGGAGGGAGCCCTACCCTACGAGCAGTACTTC; v_gene: TRBV5-5; j_gene: TRBJ2-7; d_gene: -; abundance: -
CDR3aa: CASSLGDRAFYEQYF; CDR3nt: TGTGCCAGCAGCTTGGGGGACAGGGCGTTCTACGAGCAGTACTTC; v_gene: TRBV5-4; j_gene: TRBJ2-7; d_gene: TRBD1; abundance: -
CDR3aa: CASSLGQGWSYTF; CDR3nt: TGTGCCAGCAGTTTGGGACAGGGATGGAGCTACACCTTC; v_gene: TRBV12-3/TRBV12-4; j_gene: TRBJ1-2; d_gene: TRBD1; abundance: -
CDR3aa: CASSLHQGRADTQYF; CDR3nt: TGTGCCAGCAGCCTTCACCAGGGGAGGGCAGATACGCAGTATTTT; v_gene: TRBV25-1; j_gene: TRBJ2-3; d_gene: -; abundance: -
CDR3aa: CASRPGLGETQYF; CDR3nt: TGTGCCAGCAGGCCGGGACTAGGAGAGACCCAGTACTTC; v_gene: TRBV12-3/TRBV12-4; j_gene: TRBJ2-5; d_gene: TRBD2; abundance: -
CDR3aa: CASNREANEQFF; CDR3nt: TGCGCCAGCAACCGGGAGGCCAATGAGCAGTTCTTC; v_gene: TRBV5-1; j_gene: TRBJ2-1; d_gene: TRBD2; abundance: -
CDR3aa: CASSGPGTGGNTEAFF; CDR3nt: TGTGCCAGCAGTGGGCCCGGGACAGGGGGGAACACTGAAGCTTTCTTT; v_gene: TRBV28; j_gene: TRBJ1-1; d_gene: TRBD1; abundance: -
CDR3aa: CASSIVGQNQPQHF; CDR3nt: TGTGCCAGTAGTATAGTTGGGCAAAATCAGCCCCAGCATTTT; v_gene: TRBV19; j_gene: TRBJ1-5; d_gene: -; abundance: -
CDR3aa: CSLPAGDPDTQYF; CDR3nt: TGCAGCCTGCCGGCAGGGGATCCGGATACGCAGTATTTT; v_gene: TRBV29-1; j_gene: TRBJ2-3; d_gene: -; abundance: -
CDR3aa: CASGPERAYNEQFF; CDR3nt: TGTGCTAGTGGTCCCGAGCGGGCCTACAATGAGCAGTTCTTC; v_gene: TRBV12-5; j_gene: TRBJ2-1; d_gene: -; abundance: once
CDR3aa: CASGTGSNQPQHF; CDR3nt: TGTGCCAGCGGGACAGGTTCCAATCAGCCCCAGCATTTT; v_gene: TRBV12-3/TRBV12-4; j_gene: TRBJ1-5; d_gene: TRBD1; abundance: -
CDR3aa: CASSQAGSSGTFSYEQYF; CDR3nt: TGTGCCAGCAGCCAAGCAGGGAGTAGCGGCACGTTCTCCTACGAGCAGTACTTC; v_gene: TRBV3-1/TRBV3-2; j_gene: TRBJ2-7; d_gene: -; abundance: -
CDR3aa: CASSQVFSTDTQYF; CDR3nt: TGTGCCAGCAGCCAAGTGTTCTCCACAGATACGCAGTATTTT; v_gene: TRBV3-1/TRBV3-2; j_gene: TRBJ2-3; d_gene: -; abundance: -
CDR3aa: CASSERRLTVYEQYF; CDR3nt: TGTGCCAGCAGTGAAAGGAGGTTGACCGTCTACGAGCAGTACTTC; v_gene: TRBV2; j_gene: TRBJ2-7; d_gene: -; abundance: -
CDR3aa: CASSQTGAGTDTQYF; CDR3nt: TGTGCCAGCAGCCAGACAGGGGCTGGTACAGATACGCAGTATTTT; v_gene: TRBV11-1; j_gene: TRBJ2-3; d_gene: TRBD1; abundance: once
CDR3aa: CASSGPEGYEQYF; CDR3nt: TGTGCCAGCAGTGGACCCGAGGGTTACGAGCAGTACTTC; v_gene: TRBV28; j_gene: TRBJ2-7; d_gene: -; abundance: -
CDR3aa: CASSSGGGSSTDTQYF; CDR3nt: TGTGCCAGCAGCTCCGGGGGGGGGTCTAGCACAGATACGCAGTATTTT; v_gene: TRBV7-8; j_gene: TRBJ2-3; d_gene: TRBD2; abundance: -
CDR3aa: CASRGTGNSNQPQHF; CDR3nt: TGTGCCAGCAGGGGGACAGGGAATAGCAATCAGCCCCAGCATTTT; v_gene: TRBV2; j_gene: TRBJ1-5; d_gene: TRBD1; abundance: -
CDR3aa: CASSSLGTASGNTIYF; CDR3nt: TGTGCCAGCAGCTCGTTGGGGACAGCCTCTGGAAACACCATATATTTT; v_gene: TRBV7-2; j_gene: TRBJ1-3; d_gene: TRBD1; abundance: -
CDR3aa: CSAGTPATEAFF; CDR3nt: TGCAGCGCCGGGACACCCGCCACTGAAGCTTTCTTT; v_gene: TRBV29-1; j_gene: TRBJ1-1; d_gene: -; abundance: -
CDR3aa: CASSRNRGGLDTQYF; CDR3nt: TGTGCCAGCAGCCGTAACAGGGGTGGGTTGGATACGCAGTATTTT; v_gene: TRBV7-2; j_gene: TRBJ2-3; d_gene: TRBD1; abundance: -
CDR3aa: CASSGSRGLGTEAFF; CDR3nt: TGTGCCAGCAGCGGTAGTCGGGGTCTGGGAACTGAAGCTTTCTTT; v_gene: TRBV9; j_gene: TRBJ1-1; d_gene: -; abundance: once
CDR3aa: CASSLALGGNEQFF; CDR3nt: TGTGCCAGCAGCTTGGCCCTGGGGGGCAATGAGCAGTTCTTC; v_gene: TRBV5-5; j_gene: TRBJ2-1; d_gene: -; abundance: -
CDR3aa: CASLVGGSSYNSPLHF; CDR3nt: TGTGCCAGCCTCGTAGGGGGTAGCTCCTATAATTCACCCCTCCACTTT; v_gene: TRBV28; j_gene: TRBJ1-6; d_gene: -; abundance: once
CDR3aa: CASTVYSGIGRDEQFF; CDR3nt: TGTGCCAGCACCGTATATAGCGGGATCGGAAGGGATGAGCAGTTCTTC; v_gene: TRBV14; j_gene: TRBJ2-1; d_gene: TRBD2; abundance: once
CDR3aa: CASSQSNYEQYF; CDR3nt: TGTGCCAGCAGCCAATCAAACTACGAGCAGTACTTC; v_gene: TRBV3-1/TRBV3-2; j_gene: TRBJ2-7; d_gene: -; abundance: -
CDR3aa: CAWSVHPPPQGPFLYEQYF; CDR3nt: TGTGCCTGGAGTGTACACCCCCCCCCGCAGGGGCCTTTCCTCTACGAGCAGTACTTC; v_gene: TRBV30; j_gene: TRBJ2-7; d_gene: -; abundance: -
CDR3aa: CASSPLTITSGRYEQYF; CDR3nt: TGTGCCAGCAGCCCCCTGACTATAACTAGCGGGAGGTACGAGCAGTACTTC; v_gene: TRBV7-8; j_gene: TRBJ2-7; d_gene: TRBD2; abundance: -
CDR3aa: CASSRDRGPYEQYF; CDR3nt: TGCGCCAGCAGCCGAGACAGGGGGCCCTACGAGCAGTACTTC; v_gene: TRBV4-1; j_gene: TRBJ2-7; d_gene: TRBD1; abundance: -
CDR3aa: CASSPPSLAGAYEQFF; CDR3nt: TGTGCCAGCAGCCCTCCCTCTTTAGCGGGAGCATATGAGCAGTTCTTC; v_gene: TRBV28; j_gene: TRBJ2-1; d_gene: TRBD2; abundance: -
CDR3aa: CASSPKGAGELFF; CDR3nt: TGTGCCAGCTCACCGAAGGGAGCCGGGGAGCTGTTTTTT; v_gene: TRBV18; j_gene: TRBJ2-2; d_gene: -; abundance: -
CDR3aa: CASSVAPQGQNTEAFF; CDR3nt: TGTGCCAGCAGCGTAGCCCCACAGGGACAGAACACTGAAGCTTTCTTT; v_gene: TRBV9; j_gene: TRBJ1-1; d_gene: -; abundance: -
CDR3aa: CASSLGTGGETQYF; CDR3nt: TGTGCCAGTAGCCTGGGGACAGGGGGCGAGACCCAGTACTTC; v_gene: TRBV19; j_gene: TRBJ2-5; d_gene: TRBD1; abundance: once
CDR3aa: CASSLASSGRASEQYF; CDR3nt: TGTGCCAGCAGCTTAGCTTCTAGCGGGAGGGCAAGCGAGCAGTACTTC; v_gene: TRBV7-9; j_gene: TRBJ2-7; d_gene: TRBD2; abundance: -
CDR3aa: CASSQRPLAGNTDTQYF; CDR3nt: TGTGCCAGCAGCCAAAGACCCTTAGCGGGGAACACAGATACGCAGTATTTT; v_gene: TRBV4-2; j_gene: TRBJ2-3; d_gene: TRBD2; abundance: -
CDR3aa: CASSRRGSADTQYF; CDR3nt: TGTGCCAGCTCACGTCGCGGGAGCGCAGATACGCAGTATTTT; v_gene: TRBV18; j_gene: TRBJ2-3; d_gene: TRBD2; abundance: -
CDR3aa: CASSQDKKGTGGMNTEAFF; CDR3nt: TGCGCCAGCAGCCAAGATAAGAAAGGGACAGGGGGCATGAACACTGAAGCTTTCTTT; v_gene: TRBV4-1; j_gene: TRBJ1-1; d_gene: TRBD1; abundance: -
CDR3aa: CASSQLSGRGYNEQFF; CDR3nt: TGTGCCAGCAGCCAACTTAGCGGGAGGGGCTACAATGAGCAGTTCTTC; v_gene: TRBV3-1/TRBV3-2; j_gene: TRBJ2-1; d_gene: TRBD2; abundance: -
CDR3aa: CASSQRKGPGTGELFF; CDR3nt: TGTGCCAGCAGCCAAAGAAAAGGACCAGGGACCGGGGAGCTGTTTTTT; v_gene: TRBV3-1/TRBV3-2; j_gene: TRBJ2-2; d_gene: -; abundance: -
CDR3aa: CASSAGTSGRASGETQYF; CDR3nt: TGTGCCAGCAGCGCCGGGACTAGCGGGAGGGCCTCGGGAGAGACCCAGTACTTC; v_gene: TRBV7-6; j_gene: TRBJ2-5; d_gene: TRBD2; abundance: -
CDR3aa: CASSGSSGVNEQFF; CDR3nt: TGCGCCAGCAGTGGTTCTAGCGGGGTAAATGAGCAGTTCTTC; v_gene: TRBV10-2; j_gene: TRBJ2-1; d_gene: TRBD2; abundance: few
CDR3aa: CASSPRKASEQFF; CDR3nt: TGTGCCAGCAGCCCCAGGAAGGCAAGTGAGCAGTTCTTC; v_gene: TRBV27; j_gene: TRBJ2-1; d_gene: -; abundance: -
CDR3aa: CASRTTGNNYGYTF; CDR3nt: TGTGCCAGCAGAACCACGGGTAATAACTATGGCTACACCTTC; v_gene: TRBV28; j_gene: TRBJ1-2; d_gene: -; abundance: -
CDR3aa: CASSLEQASFSGNTIYF; CDR3nt: TGTGCCAGCAGCTTGGAACAGGCCAGCTTCTCTGGAAACACCATATATTTT; v_gene: TRBV5-5; j_gene: TRBJ1-3; d_gene: -; abundance: -
CDR3aa: CASSQGFGTGAEAFF; CDR3nt: TGTGCCAGCAGCCAAGGCTTTGGGACAGGGGCAGAAGCTTTCTTT; v_gene: TRBV4-2; j_gene: TRBJ1-1; d_gene: TRBD1; abundance: -
CDR3aa: CASRLPPSRLMSKLFF; CDR3nt: TGTGCAAGTCGCTTACCCCCCAGCAGGTTAATGAGCAAACTGTTTTTT; v_gene: TRBV12-2; j_gene: TRBJ1-4; d_gene: -; abundance: -
CDR3aa: CASSSVTSSVSELFF; CDR3nt: TGTGCCAGCAGTTCCGTGACTAGCAGCGTGAGCGAGCTGTTTTTT; v_gene: TRBV6-5; j_gene: TRBJ2-2; d_gene: TRBD2; abundance: -
CDR3aa: CASSKGCQKDTQYF; CDR3nt: TGTGCCAGCAGCAAAGGCTGTCAGAAAGATACGCAGTATTTT; v_gene: TRBV21-1; j_gene: TRBJ2-3; d_gene: -; abundance: -
CDR3aa: CASSGSGGLNNEQFF; CDR3nt: TGTGCCAGCAGCGGCTCAGGGGGGTTAAACAATGAGCAGTTCTTC; v_gene: TRBV9; j_gene: TRBJ2-1; d_gene: -; abundance: -
CDR3aa: CASSFSLAGEQYF; CDR3nt: TGTGCCAGCAGTTTCTCACTAGCGGGCGAGCAGTACTTC; v_gene: TRBV12-3/TRBV12-4; j_gene: TRBJ2-7; d_gene: TRBD2; abundance: few
CDR3aa: CASSSWADGELFF; CDR3nt: TGTGCCAGCAGTTCCTGGGCTGACGGGGAGCTGTTTTTT; v_gene: TRBV6-5; j_gene: TRBJ2-2; d_gene: -; abundance: once
CDR3aa: CASSHTGSVMNTEAFF; CDR3nt: TGTGCCAGCAGCCATACAGGGTCAGTAATGAACACTGAAGCTTTCTTT; v_gene: TRBV3-1/TRBV3-2; j_gene: TRBJ1-1; d_gene: -; abundance: -
CDR3aa: CASSLHSSYEQYF; CDR3nt: TGTGCCAGCAGTTTGCACAGCTCCTACGAGCAGTACTTC; v_gene: TRBV28; j_gene: TRBJ2-7; d_gene: -; abundance: -
CDR3aa: CATSGDSHNSPLHF; CDR3nt: TGTGCCACCAGTGGGGACAGTCATAATTCACCCCTCCACTTT; v_gene: TRBV24-1; j_gene: TRBJ1-6; d_gene: TRBD1; abundance: -
CDR3aa: CASSVRGTGGDIQYF; CDR3nt: TGTGCCAGCAGCGTGAGGGGGACAGGGGGTGACATTCAGTACTTC; v_gene: TRBV9; j_gene: TRBJ2-4; d_gene: TRBD1; abundance: few
CDR3aa: CASRFLAGRLDTDTQYF; CDR3nt: TGCGCCAGCCGGTTCCTAGCGGGAAGGTTAGACACAGATACGCAGTATTTT; v_gene: TRBV5-1; j_gene: TRBJ2-3; d_gene: TRBD2; abundance: -
CDR3aa: CASGLAAITYEQYF; CDR3nt: TGTGCTAGTGGTTTGGCCGCGATAACCTACGAGCAGTACTTC; v_gene: TRBV12-5; j_gene: TRBJ2-7; d_gene: -; abundance: -